This record looks at one T cell receptor beta chain sequence and its context. The sample comes from a study of blood T cell repertoires in COVID-19. Study details: The United States, Italy and Spain were the sources of the acute and convalescent COVID-19 samples. Sample material is recorded as cDNA or gDNA derived from T cells, B-cell-depleted T cells, or PBMCs.

The assay was immunoSEQ multiplex PCR, and TCRdb's table has in-frame clones only and misses some. The sample shows fewer than 400,000 clones, approximately 92% of them seen only once. The cohort comprised adults aged roughly 18 to 100 years residing in 20 to 30 US areas. Cohort allocation depended upon clinical history that participants reported. The sequence derives from a woman in her 30s who had recovered from COVID-19. Sequencing was carried out using PBMCs or T cells enriched from blood (not recorded which).

The CDR3 loop reads CATSDTANTEAFF. CDR3 nucleotides: TGTGCCACCAGTGATACAGCGAACACTGAAGCTTTCTTT. V is TRBV24-1 and J is TRBJ1-1, with D unresolved. Trimming removed 3 bases at V and 1 base at J, with 5 bases between. This CDR3 spans 13 amino acids. Germline V gene lookup returns CDR1 KGHDR and CDR2 SFDVKD.